This TCR beta chain came from a study of T cell repertoires in cytomegalovirus infection. The wider study: CMV infection plus the matching HLA type was flagged by public TCR beta signatures.

Study findings and constraints: HLA-C-restricted, CMV-specific TCR beta clonotypes were dominant ex vivo. Identification of carriers of CMV plus the relevant HLA was achieved through cumulative public TCR beta family frequency.

Each CDR3 protein is one row after TCRdb ran MiXCR on the reads. The table shows around 270,000 distinct CDR3 sequences, with approximately 9.1% occurring only once. This CDR3 is 12 amino acids long. With 3 bases clipped from V and 9 bases from J, the junction kept 3 bases outside the gene matches. Germline lookup yields CDR1 SGHVS and CDR2 FQNEAQ. This clonotype was recorded many times. The antigen is not known. The receptor was isolated from a human donor in good health (CMV status not recorded). Some clones in this sample may be carry-over from other donors' samples. The source material was PBMCs. The rearrangement uses TRBV7-8 and TRBJ2-7; TRBD2 aligns across 9 bases. The CDR3 region has the DNA TGTGCCAGCAGCTTGGGACTAGCCCGGCAGTACTTC. Translation gives CASSLGLARQYF.